The 11 T cell receptor beta chains listed next were all sequenced from one sample in a study of blood T cell repertoires in COVID-19. The table came from immunoSEQ multiplex PCR; TCRdb's copy has only in-frame clones and leaves some out. The data hold around 250,000 clones, with just over 85% observed a single time. Material for sequencing was peripheral blood. All receptors come from a man younger than 45 who had recovered from COVID-19.

V and J are TRBV28 and TRBJ1-1; 7 positions agree with TRBD1. V lost 3 bases, J lost 5 bases, and 12 bases stayed unmatched. The CDR3 has 16 residues. CDR1 MDHEN and CDR2 SYDVKM come from the germline V gene. The CDR3 bases are TGTGCCAGCAGTTTCGGCGACAGGGTGGCTCGGACTGAAGCTTTCTTT. It translates to CASSFGDRVARTEAFF.

The chain couples TRBV6-5 to TRBJ2-7, with D possibly TRBD1 on 6 matching bases. Per germline, CDR1 MNHEY and CDR2 SVGAGI. The CDR3 runs 14 residues. Trimming took off 0 bases at V and 4 bases at J, with 10 bases between the two ends. DNA of the CDR3: TGTGCCAGCAGTTACTCGGACAGAAATTACGAGCAGTACTTC. It is translated as CASSYSDRNYEQYF.

The chain joins TRBV5-1 to TRBJ2-3; weak D call: TRBD2 (6 bases). The V and J ends lost 3 bases and 3 bases respectively, with 17 bases between them. This CDR3 has 16 amino acids. Germline V CDR1 and CDR2: SGHRS, YFSETQ. Here the CDR3 reads CASSSRIAGGTDTQYF. The CDR3 DNA is TGCGCCAGCAGCTCTCGGATAGCTGGGGGGACAGATACGCAGTATTTT.

The V and J genes are TRBV7-6 and TRBJ2-2, with 9 positions matching TRBD1. The junction had 9 bases not matched to a gene; V was cut back by 1 base and J by 6 bases. Germline V gene data show CDR1 as SGHVS and CDR2 as FNYEAQ. The CDR3 runs to 17 residues. The CDR3 sequence is CASSLGPGTGSAGELFF. For the CDR3, the DNA is TGTGCCAGCAGCTTAGGCCCCGGGACAGGGTCTGCCGGGGAGCTGTTTTTT.

The chain joins TRBV5-4 to TRBJ1-5, with D hard to call. The CDR3 has 14 amino acids. The germline V and J ends were trimmed by 0 bases and 7 bases, with 11 bases remaining between them. Germline CDR1 is SGHNT and CDR2 is YYREEE (reference sequence). The DNA of the CDR3 is TGTGCCAGCAGCTTGGGGGCCGCGGGACAGCCCCAGCATTTT. Protein product: CASSLGAAGQPQHF.

The chain recombines TRBV27 with TRBJ1-5, with 8 bases identical to TRBD1. The germline CDR1 and CDR2 sequences are MNHEY and SMNVEV (reference sequence). The CDR3 is made up of 15 amino acids. With 3 bases clipped from V and 4 bases from J, the junction kept 5 bases outside the gene matches. DNA for the CDR3: TGTGCCAGCAGTTTGGATGACAGGGGAAATCAGCCCCAGCATTTT. It codes for CASSLDDRGNQPQHF.

J is TRBJ2-7 and V is TRBV9, with no clear D. This CDR3 spans 12 amino acids. Germline values: CDR1 SGDLS, CDR2 YYNGEE. V was trimmed by 0 bases and J by 7 bases, leaving 8 bases between them. The CDR3 protein is CASSVDPGEQYF. The CDR3 DNA follows: TGTGCCAGCAGCGTAGATCCCGGGGAGCAGTACTTC.

A single count supports this clone. The chain has TRBV29-1 and TRBJ1-2; 7 bases align to TRBD1. CDR1 and CDR2 (germline): SQVTM, ANQGSEA. This CDR3 comprises 13 residues. With 4 bases clipped from V and 2 bases from J, the junction kept 4 bases outside the gene matches. The CDR3 protein is CSVVQTGNYGYTF. For the CDR3, the DNA is TGCAGCGTTGTACAGACAGGGAACTATGGCTACACCTTC. The full variable domain, completed using reference TRBV29-1 and TRBJ1-2, is SAVISQKPSRDICQRGTSLTIQCQVDSQVTMMFWYRQQPGQSLTLIATANQGSEATYESGFVIDKFPISRPNLTFSTLTVSNMSPEDSSIYLCSVVQTGNYGYTFGSGTRLTVV.

The J gene is TRBJ1-1, the V gene TRBV5-8; TRBD1 agrees at 7 bases. The CDR3 length is 15 residues. The V gene end was trimmed by 1 base and the J gene end by 5 bases; junction bases not matched to a gene: 8. Germline V gene data show CDR1 as SGHTS and CDR2 as YDEGEE. The CDR3 here is CASSLQGGVSTEAFF. The CDR3 bases are TGTGCCAGCAGCTTGCAGGGGGGTGTTTCTACTGAAGCTTTCTTT. Full variable domain (rest looked up from reference TRBV5-8 and TRBJ1-1): EAGVTQSPTHLIKTRGQQATLRCSPISGHTSVYWYQQALGLGLQFLLWYDEGEERNRGNFPPRFSGRQFPNYSSELNVNALELEDSALYLCASSLQGGVSTEAFFGQGTRLTVV.

J is TRBJ2-5 and V is TRBV4-2; no clear D. Trimming stripped 0 bases from V and 4 bases from J, with 15 bases between. Germline values: CDR1 LGHNA, CDR2 YNFKEQ. This CDR3 has 16 amino acids. The CDR3 region has the DNA TGTGCCAGCAGCCAAGAGGCCGCTGCGGCTGGAGAGACCCAGTACTTC. It specifies CASSQEAAAAGETQYF.

The chain couples TRBV10-3 to TRBJ2-5, with D tentatively TRBD1 (6 bases). V lost 3 bases and J lost 5, with 19 bases in between. The CDR3 contains 16 residues. Germline loops: CDR1 ENHRY, CDR2 SYGVKD. The CDR3 bases are TGTGCCATCAGTGATAGTGTTGGGGGCTCCCAGGAGACCCAGTACTTC. It specifies CAISDSVGGSQETQYF.